Following are 26 T cell receptor beta chains from one sample sequenced in a study of blood T cell repertoires in COVID-19. Repertoires were generated with immunoSEQ multiplex PCR, while TCRdb's copy carries only in-frame clones and drops some. Altogether tens of thousands of clones are present, more than 75% being singletons, with the ten largest covering more than 12%. The source material was peripheral blood. The receptors originated from a human donor in a cohort sampled during active COVID-19.

V and J are TRBV7-2 and TRBJ2-6, with D tentatively TRBD2 (6 bases). Trimming stripped 2 bases from V and 2 bases from J, with 7 bases between. The CDR3 spans 15 residues. CDR1 and CDR2 from the germline V gene are SGHTA and FQGNSA. The CDR3 DNA sequence: TGTGCCAGCAGCTTAAGACTAGCTGGGGCCAACGTCCTGACTTTC. Amino acids: CASSLRLAGANVLTF.

This sequence joins TRBV7-3 and TRBJ2-4; D possibly corresponds to TRBD2 (6 bases). V was clipped by 2 bases and J by 0 bases, with 8 bases between them. This CDR3 contains 15 residues. CDR1 SGHTA and CDR2 FQGTGA come from the germline V gene. CDR3 residues: CASSLEAGAKNIQYF. CDR3 bases: TGTGCCAGCAGCTTAGAAGCGGGAGCCAAAAACATTCAGTACTTC.

The rearrangement links TRBV2 to TRBJ2-7; 15 bases agree with TRBD2. This CDR3 region has 17 residues. V gave up 10 bases and J gave up 0 bases; unmatched junction bases: 10. Per the germline V gene, CDR1 is SNHLY and CDR2 is FYNNEI. The CDR3 loop reads CAIGAGTSGRSSYEQYF. In DNA, the CDR3 is TGTGCCATCGGAGCCGGGACTAGCGGGAGGAGCTCCTACGAGCAGTACTTC.

CDR3 nucleotide sequence: TGTGCCAGCAGCTCCGCCAGGGGGAACACTGAAGCTTTCTTT. This sequence encodes CASSSARGNTEAFF. The chain is built from TRBV7-9 and TRBJ1-1; D possibly corresponds to TRBD1 (6 bases). Germline loops: CDR1 SEHNR, CDR2 FQNEAQ (reference sequence). V was clipped by 4 bases and J by 1 base, with 10 bases between them. CDR3 length: 14 residues.

This chain links TRBV7-9 with TRBJ1-4, with TRBD1 matching 11 bases. The germline gives CDR1 SEHNR, CDR2 FQNEAQ (reference sequence). The trim removed 2 bases at V and 7 bases at J, leaving 6 bases unmatched. The CDR3 consists of 16 residues. CDR3 residues: CASSLRTGGRSEKLFF. The CDR3 region has the DNA TGTGCCAGCAGCTTAAGGACAGGGGGCCGGAGTGAAAAACTGTTTTTT.

The chain couples TRBV20-1 to TRBJ2-1, with D uncertain. Germline-derived CDR1 and CDR2 are DFQATT and SNEGSKA (reference sequence). The V and J ends lost 5 bases and 13 bases respectively, with 15 bases between them. This CDR3 comprises 11 residues. The CDR3 nucleotides are TGCAGTGCTCACTACCCGGGTGGACAGTTCTTC. As protein: CSAHYPGGQFF.

V is TRBV5-5 and J is TRBJ2-7, with 9 bases fitting TRBD2. The germline gives CDR1 SGHKS, CDR2 YYEKEE (reference sequence). The CDR3 has 15 amino acids. J lost 2 bases, V lost 0 bases, and 3 bases had no gene match. Here the CDR3 reads CASSLAAGGTYEQYF. In DNA, the CDR3 is TGTGCCAGCAGCTTGGCCGCGGGGGGGACCTACGAGCAGTACTTC.

The chain employs TRBV18 and TRBJ1-3; D ambiguous. Germline V gene sequence: CDR1 KGHSH, CDR2 LQKENI. Trimming removed 5 bases from V and 8 bases from J, with 16 bases in between. The length of the CDR3 is 14 residues. The CDR3: CASSTSGQIHTIYF. The CDR3 DNA reads as TGTGCCAGCTCAACCAGTGGGCAGATCCACACCATATATTTT.

The chain combines TRBV6-2 or TRBV6-3 with TRBJ1-4; 7 nucleotides line up with TRBD1. The ends lost 2 bases at V and 10 bases at J; junction bases unmatched: 4. The CDR3 runs to 13 residues. Germline values: CDR1 MNHEY, CDR2 SVGEGT. CDR3 amino acids: CASSYRDSRKLFF. CDR3 nucleotide sequence: TGTGCCAGCAGTTACCGGGACAGCCGAAAACTGTTTTTT.

This chain joins TRBV5-1 and TRBJ1-1; the D gene is possibly TRBD1 (5 bases). The CDR3 is made up of 16 amino acids. Trimming left V 3 bases short and J 0 bases short, with 15 bases between. Germline lookup yields CDR1 SGHRS and CDR2 YFSETQ. Here the CDR3 DNA reads TGCGCCAGCAGCTACCGAACGGGGGGACTGAACACTGAAGCTTTCTTT. The encoded protein is CASSYRTGGLNTEAFF.

The rearrangement links TRBV24-1 to TRBJ2-6; 8 nucleotides match TRBD1. The CDR3 sequence is 17 residues long. Looked up from germline, CDR1 is KGHDR and CDR2 is SFDVKD. The V segment lost 5 bases and the J segment 1 base; nucleotides outside the gene matches: 6. The CDR3 reads CATSGGTGMSGANVLTF. The DNA of the CDR3 is TGTGCCACCAGTGGGGGGACAGGCATGTCTGGGGCCAACGTCCTGACTTTC.

The chain links TRBV15 to TRBJ1-2, with TRBD1 matching 10 bases. In germline, CDR1 is LNHNV, CDR2 YYDKDF (reference sequence). The V and J ends lost 1 base and 7 bases, in that order; junction bases with no gene match: 6. The CDR3 is 15 amino acids. The DNA of the CDR3 is TGTGCCACCAGCAGAGTAGGGACAGGGGATGGTGGCTACACCTTC. This codes for CATSRVGTGDGGYTF.

The gene calls are TRBV7-3 and TRBJ2-1, with 12 bases aligning to TRBD2. The trim removed 2 bases at V and 8 bases at J, leaving 10 bases unmatched. The CDR3 runs 17 residues. Germline CDR1 reads SGHTA; CDR2 reads FQGTGA. The CDR3 loop is CASSLSNGASGRDEQFF. CDR3 nucleotide sequence: TGTGCCAGCAGCTTATCAAACGGGGCTAGCGGGAGGGATGAGCAGTTCTTC.

The rearrangement joins TRBV9 to TRBJ2-7, with 7 bases that match TRBD1. The CDR3 is 14 residues long. J was trimmed by 0 bases and V by 5 bases; bases with no gene match: 5. CDR1 is SGDLS and CDR2 is YYNGEE in the germline V gene. The CDR3 DNA sequence: TGTGCCAGCAGTCAGGGGGAACTCTCCTACGAGCAGTACTTC. Its protein is CASSQGELSYEQYF.

This clone showed up just once. The chain links TRBV6-4 to TRBJ2-1; 10 bases fit TRBD2. The germline gives CDR1 MRHNA, CDR2 SNTAGT. The V and J ends lost 3 bases and 2 bases, in that order; junction bases with no gene match: 1. CDR3 size: 15 residues. DNA for the CDR3: TGTGCCAGCAGTGAAGCGGGAGGGGCCTACAATGAGCAGTTCTTC. Its protein is CASSEAGGAYNEQFF.

The chain has TRBV7-3 and TRBJ2-7, with D possibly matching TRBD2 (5 bases). Trimming removed 5 bases at V and 2 bases at J, with 16 bases between. Germline V gene data show CDR1 as SGHTA and CDR2 as FQGTGA. The CDR3 covers 15 residues. The CDR3 DNA follows: TGTGCCAGCAGCCCGGGAAGGGCGGGCACCTACGAGCAGTACTTC. Its protein product is CASSPGRAGTYEQYF.

The J gene is TRBJ2-3, the V gene TRBV7-9, with TRBD2 identical over 10 bases. The length of the CDR3 is 14 residues. The J segment lost 2 bases and the V segment lost 11 bases, leaving 7 bases of the junction unmatched. Germline loops: CDR1 SEHNR, CDR2 FQNEAQ (reference sequence). DNA for the CDR3: TGTGCCGGGAGCGGGAGGGCCCTCACAGATACGCAGTATTTT. It yields the protein CAGSGRALTDTQYF. Complete variable domain (other parts from reference TRBV7-9 and TRBJ2-3): DTGVSQNPRHKITKRGQNVTFRCDPISEHNRLYWYRQTLGQGPEFLTYFQNEAQLEKSRLLSDRFSAERPKGSFSTLEIQRTEQGDSAMYLCAGSGRALTDTQYFGPGTRLTVL.

The CDR3 is CASSLGAGSVGETQYF. CDR3 DNA: TGCGCCAGCAGCCTCGGGGCGGGGTCGGTGGGGGAGACCCAGTACTTC. The gene calls are TRBV5-1 and TRBJ2-5; D possibly corresponds to TRBD2 (6 bases). CDR1 SGHRS and CDR2 YFSETQ come from the germline V gene. Trimming pared 4 bases from V and 5 bases from J, leaving 21 bases between. The CDR3 consists of 16 residues.

This clone appeared once. The chain combines TRBV6-5 with TRBJ1-2, with D unclear. The CDR3 runs to 12 residues. Germline V gives CDR1 MNHEY, CDR2 SVGAGI. The germline V and J ends were trimmed by 10 bases and 4 bases, with 13 bases remaining between them. CDR3 amino acids: CATSQKSYGYTF. The CDR3 nucleotides read TGTGCCACCTCACAGAAATCCTATGGCTACACCTTC.

The chain carries TRBV25-1 and TRBJ2-3; TRBD2 matches 13 bases. Per the germline V gene, CDR1 is MGHDK and CDR2 is SYGVNS. This CDR3 is built from 15 residues. After removal of 4 bases from V and 4 bases from J, the junction contained 2 bases not matched to a gene. CDR3 in amino acids: CASSVGLAGADTQYF. The DNA of the CDR3 is TGTGCCAGCAGTGTCGGACTAGCGGGAGCAGATACGCAGTATTTT.

This clone was seen a single time. The chain links TRBV6-4 to TRBJ2-1; TRBD2 matches at 8 bases. Germline values: CDR1 MRHNA, CDR2 SNTAGT. The CDR3 totals 15 residues. The trim removed 2 bases at V and 4 bases at J, leaving 4 bases unmatched. CDR3 protein: CASSDGGGGYNEQFF. DNA of the CDR3: TGTGCCAGCAGTGACGGTGGCGGGGGGTACAATGAGCAGTTCTTC.

The chain combines TRBV6-5 with TRBJ2-6; D is ambiguous. The germline CDR1 and CDR2 sequences are MNHEY and SVGAGI. With 2 bases removed from V and 0 bases from J, the gap between germline ends came to 8 bases. This CDR3 spans 16 amino acids. The CDR3 loop reads CASSYRGSSGANVLTF. For the CDR3, the DNA is TGTGCCAGCAGTTACCGCGGAAGCTCTGGGGCCAACGTCCTGACTTTC.

The V call is TRBV7-8, the J call TRBJ1-1; D perhaps matches TRBD1 (6 bases). This CDR3 contains 16 residues. Trimming stripped 11 bases from V and 0 bases from J, with 22 bases between. Germline V CDR1 and CDR2: SGHVS, FQNEAQ. CDR3 nucleotides: TGTGCCCCCAGGGGCAGAATTAGGGAAATGAACACTGAAGCTTTCTTT. Its protein product is CAPRGRIREMNTEAFF.

This rearrangement joins TRBV11-1 to TRBJ2-1, with 9 nucleotides matching TRBD1. CDR3 length equals 16 residues. In germline, CDR1 is SGHAT, CDR2 FQDESV (reference sequence). Unmatched junction bases numbered 8, after V lost 5 bases and J lost 3 bases. DNA of the CDR3: TGTGCCAGCAGCCTATACCCGGGACAGGGCTACAATGAGCAGTTCTTC. Protein product: CASSLYPGQGYNEQFF.

The rearrangement uses TRBV9 and TRBJ2-1; D is perhaps TRBD1 (6 bases). Germline loops: CDR1 SGDLS, CDR2 YYNGEE. CDR3 length: 18 residues. V was cut by 4 bases and J by 0 bases, with 20 bases left in between. The CDR3 DNA reads as TGTGCCAGCAGCTCCCAGGGGAAAGCTGGAAGCTCCTACAATGAGCAGTTCTTC. Translation: CASSSQGKAGSSYNEQFF.

The chain couples TRBV24-1 to TRBJ2-3; TRBD1 agrees at 9 bases. Germline CDR1 KGHDR, CDR2 SFDVKD. This CDR3 region has 16 residues. Trimming took 3 bases from V and 5 from J; bases not matched to a gene: 8. The CDR3 region has the DNA TGTGCCACCAGTGATCTGGGACAGGGCAGCCTAGATACGCAGTATTTT. Translating gives CATSDLGQGSLDTQYF.